This T cell receptor beta chain was sequenced in a study of OX40 agonist ivuxolimab in advanced cancers. A word on this clone: Its target is not known.

Libraries were prepared by immunoSEQ multiplex PCR; TCRdb keeps only in-frame clonotypes and omits some of them. The sample carries about 68,000 clones, about nine tenths recorded once. V was cut by 7 bases and J by 3 bases, with 9 bases left in between. The length of the CDR3 is 12 residues. Germline V gene data show CDR1 as MNHNY and CDR2 as SVGAGI (reference sequence). General study points: Among expanded peripheral T cells, antigen specificity went undetermined.

The input for sequencing was CD4+ or CD8+ T cells sorted from blood, taken in a trial of the OX40 agonist ivuxolimab. This chain links TRBV6-6 with TRBJ1-2, with a possible D match to TRBD1 (6 bases). The TCR sequence derives from an adult with an advanced solid tumor such as melanoma, head and neck, liver or kidney cancer. CDR3 loop: CASTQGYYGYTF. CDR3 coding DNA: TGTGCCAGCACCCAGGGGTACTATGGCTACACCTTC.